These 7 T cell receptor beta chains were all obtained from the same sample, sequenced in a study of human T cells and chemical hapten exposure. The time point here: patch test 2, 6 weeks after DPC sensitization. The sample's treatment: therapeutic diphenylcyclopropenone sensitization with weekly scalp DPC. One entry per CDR3 protein, called by TCRdb with MiXCR from the RACE reads. In the table there are about 84,000 distinct CDR3 sequences, about 10% of which are singletons. The input for sequencing was whole blood, taken in connection with sensitization to the hapten diphenylcyclopropenone (DPC). Every receptor here comes from a woman aged 45-65 years with alopecia areata. Some clones in this sample may be carry-over from other donors' samples.

This chain joins TRBV7-9 and TRBJ2-7; D not resolved. The CDR3 consists of 12 residues. The germline CDR1 and CDR2 sequences are SEHNR and FQNEAQ (reference sequence). With 5 bases removed from V and 3 bases from J, the gap between germline ends came to 8 bases. The CDR3: CASSPDYYEQYF. The DNA for the CDR3 is TGTGCCAGCAGCCCAGATTACTACGAGCAGTACTTC.

This clonotype was recorded at least ten times. The rearrangement joins TRBV20-1 to TRBJ1-1, with TRBD1 identical over 7 bases. Germline trimming cut 3 bases from V and 5 bases from J; bases unmatched to any gene: 9. The CDR3 has 14 residues. CDR1 and CDR2 (germline): DFQATT, SNEGSKA (reference sequence). The CDR3 DNA is TGCAGTGCTAGGGAGGGGGCGGCAAGAACTGAAGCTTTCTTT. Translation gives CSAREGAARTEAFF.

This clonotype was detected a few times. The V gene is TRBV4-2, the J gene TRBJ2-2, with D maybe TRBD1 (5 bases). This CDR3 comprises 17 residues. The V and J ends lost 1 base and 7 bases respectively, with 19 bases between them. Germline V gene data show CDR1 as LGHNA and CDR2 as YNFKEQ. This CDR3 is CASSQVRVGAFGGELFF. CDR3 DNA sequence: TGTGCCAGCAGCCAAGTCCGGGTTGGGGCCTTCGGCGGGGAGCTGTTTTTT.

This clonotype has ten or more counts. This rearrangement joins TRBV7-9 to TRBJ2-5, with 8 bases fitting TRBD2. CDR3 size: 15 residues. J gave up 7 bases and V 3 bases, and 10 bases lay outside the gene matches. Germline V gene data show CDR1 as SEHNR and CDR2 as FQNEAQ (reference sequence). In nucleotides, the CDR3 is TGTGCCAGCAGCTTGACGGGAGGGCCTTACGTGACCCAGTACTTC. It translates to CASSLTGGPYVTQYF.

There are a few counts of this clonotype. The chain recombines TRBV10-1 with TRBJ2-3; D possibly corresponds to TRBD2 (7 bases). The CDR3 is 15 amino acids. Trimming removed 6 bases from V and 0 bases from J, with 13 bases in between. Germline V gene sequence: CDR1 WNHNN, CDR2 SYGVQD (reference sequence). The CDR3 DNA sequence: TGCGCCAGCAGCAGGGGCGGGGGCAGCACAGATACGCAGTATTTT. Translation gives CASSRGGGSTDTQYF.

This clonotype was detected only a few times. At one end the junction does not follow the germline gene, possibly because of a read error. This chain uses TRBV7-9 with TRBJ2-7; the D gene is possibly TRBD1 (6 bases). The length of the CDR3 is 11 residues. Germline CDR1 and CDR2: SEHNR and FQNEAQ (reference sequence). CDR3 bases: TGTGCCAGCAGCCCAGTGGGGGACAATATATTC. Translated, it gives CASSPVGDNIF.

This clonotype was recorded many times. The chain carries TRBV7-6 and TRBJ2-7; 8 bases fit TRBD2. Germline loops: CDR1 SGHVS, CDR2 FNYEAQ. The CDR3 totals 14 residues. Trimming removed 2 bases from V and 7 bases from J; junction bases left unmatched: 7. The CDR3 loop is CASSLTSGSREQYF. In DNA form, the CDR3 reads TGTGCCAGCAGCTTAACTAGCGGCTCGAGGGAGCAGTACTTC.